What follows are 6 T cell receptor beta chains derived from one specimen sequenced in a study of blood T cells in healthy people across ages. The use of a sample-barcoded 5' primer and a J-beta primer mix characterized a second PCR of about 6 to 12 cycles. Each CDR3 protein is one row after TCRdb ran MiXCR on the 5' RACE reads. The sample records over 1,500,000 distinct CDR3 sequences, about 39% being singletons. The specimen was blood. All receptors derive from a human donor in good health.

This clonotype was detected only a few times. This sequence joins TRBV18 and TRBJ1-2, with D possibly being TRBD1 (5 bases). V was trimmed by 0 bases and J by 0 bases, leaving 8 bases between them. The CDR3 has 15 amino acids. Germline V gene lookup returns CDR1 KGHSH and CDR2 LQKENI. The CDR3 region is CASSPPGEPNYGYTF. The CDR3 bases are TGTGCCAGCTCACCACCGGGGGAACCTAACTATGGCTACACCTTC. Full variable domain (outside the CDR3, taken from reference TRBV18 and TRBJ1-2): NAGVMQNPRHLVRRRGQEARLRCSPMKGHSHVYWYRQLPEEGLKFMVYLQKENIIDESGMPKERFSAEFPKEGPSILRIQQVVRGDSAAYFCASSPPGEPNYGYTFGSGTRLTVV.

This clonotype was recorded a few times. The V call is TRBV27, the J call TRBJ2-4; D possibly uses TRBD1 or TRBD2 (5 bases each). Gene TRBJ2-7 matches the end of the DNA better, so the J call may be wrong. CDR3 length equals 14 residues. Per the germline V gene, CDR1 is MNHEY and CDR2 is SMNVEV (reference sequence). CDR3 DNA sequence: TGTGCCAGCAGTTTTGGGACGGCAGAGAACGAGCAGTACTTC. Protein sequence: CASSFGTAENEQYF.

This sequence joins TRBV5-1 and TRBJ1-2; D gene uncertain. The CDR3 extends over 16 amino acids. Germline V gene data show CDR1 as SGHRS and CDR2 as YFSETQ. The ends were cut back, 5 bases at V and 1 base at J, with 18 bases in the middle. This CDR3 is CASSSSGSNLNYGYTF. In DNA, the CDR3 is TGCGCCAGCAGTAGTTCAGGATCTAATCTTAACTATGGCTACACCTTC.

About this clonotype: Since the CDR3 does not end with the conserved phenylalanine or tryptophan, this likely comes from a read error. This sequence joins TRBV7-9 and TRBJ1-4; D is ambiguous. Looked up from germline, CDR1 is SEHNR and CDR2 is FQNEAQ (reference sequence). CDR3 length: 17 residues. V was trimmed by 5 bases and J by 6 bases, leaving 22 bases between them. In nucleotides, the CDR3 is TGTGCCAGCAGCAACCGGGGTGTGGTCCAGGAGTATGAAAAACTGTTTTTG. Residues: CASSNRGVVQEYEKLFL.

This chain uses TRBV5-1 with TRBJ1-1; D is uncertain. The CDR3 totals 14 residues. V was shortened by 4 bases and J by 11 bases, with 21 bases between the two germline ends. Germline values: CDR1 SGHRS, CDR2 YFSETQ. CDR3 amino acids: CASSPYIHEGAAFF. In DNA, the CDR3 is TGCGCCAGCAGCCCGTATATTCATGAGGGAGCGGCTTTCTTT.

V gene TRBV10-3 combines with J gene TRBJ1-1; D remains ambiguous. The CDR3 contains 13 residues. The germline V gene encodes CDR1 ENHRY and CDR2 SYGVKD. V lost 10 bases and J lost 3, with 15 bases in between. The CDR3 coding sequence is TGTGCCACTCGTCGGGATGATGACACTGAAGCTTTCTTT. Translating it yields CATRRDDDTEAFF.